The T cell receptor beta chain under discussion was sequenced for a study of post-analysis software for immune sequencing data. Study at large: Courses of disease covered relapsing-remitting, secondary progressive and progressive-relapsing multiple sclerosis.

Prepared TCR beta cDNA libraries contained unique molecular identifiers. TCRdb independently ran MiXCR on the PCR reads; one entry per CDR3 protein. The sample contains a few hundred thousand distinct CDR3 sequences, approximately 31% of which appear only once. Germline loops: CDR1 MNHNS, CDR2 SASEGT. V lost 11 bases and J lost 6, with 14 bases in between. The CDR3 is 12 amino acids. This clonotype was seen a few times. What it binds is unknown. General study results and limits: Those samples that were prepared in the same batch co-clustered strongly by F measure. Five or six TRBV segments, TRBV5-6, TRBV5-1 and TRBV20-1 among them, were found more frequent in patients than controls.

V usage is TRBV6-1 and J usage is TRBJ1-5; D perhaps matches TRBD1 (5 bases). The sequencing input was blood. The sequence was collected from a girl under 18 with multiple sclerosis. Written as DNA, the CDR3 is TGTGCCGGTGGGGGGGGGTTTCAGCCCCAGCATTTT. Protein sequence: CAGGGGFQPQHF.